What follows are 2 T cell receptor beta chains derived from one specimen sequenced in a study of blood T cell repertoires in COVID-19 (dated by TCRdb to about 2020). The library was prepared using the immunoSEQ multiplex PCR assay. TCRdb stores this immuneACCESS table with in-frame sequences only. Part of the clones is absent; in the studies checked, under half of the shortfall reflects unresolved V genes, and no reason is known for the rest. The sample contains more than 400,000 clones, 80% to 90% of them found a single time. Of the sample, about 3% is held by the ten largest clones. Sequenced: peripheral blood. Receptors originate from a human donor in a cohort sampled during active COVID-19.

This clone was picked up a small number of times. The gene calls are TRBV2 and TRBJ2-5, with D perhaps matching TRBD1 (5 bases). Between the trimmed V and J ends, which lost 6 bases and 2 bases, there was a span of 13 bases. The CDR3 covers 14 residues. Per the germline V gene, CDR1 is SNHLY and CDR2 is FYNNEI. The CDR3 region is CASSELRTQETQYF. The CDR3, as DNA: TGTGCCAGCAGCGAACTACGGACACAAGAGACCCAGTACTTC.

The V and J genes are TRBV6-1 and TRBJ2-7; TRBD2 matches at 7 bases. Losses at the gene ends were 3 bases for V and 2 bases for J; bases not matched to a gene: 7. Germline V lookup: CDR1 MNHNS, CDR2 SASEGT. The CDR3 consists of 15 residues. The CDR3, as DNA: TGTGCCAGCAGTGACGCGGGAGCGTTTACCTACGAGCAGTACTTC. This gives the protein CASSDAGAFTYEQYF.